This T cell receptor (beta chain) was obtained from a study of T-cell reconstitution after alpha-beta-depleted transplantation in children (dated by TCRdb to 2016 to 2018). Notes on the research overall: The study quantitatively tracked T-cell immune reconstitution after TCRalphabeta/CD19-depleted allogeneic hematopoietic cell transplantation in children using TCR repertoire profiling. Study-wide findings and limitations: Over the following months the frequencies of hyperexpanded clones went down, and after one year T-cell counts and TCRbeta diversity were mostly credited to newly produced T cells. The high TCRbeta diversity at day 60 in some patients was ascribed to recipient T cells and intrathymic progenitors that had survived conditioning. The apparently early alphabetaT-cell count recovery about two months after transplant was reportedly dependent on only several hundred rapidly expanded clones derived from non-depleted graft cells.

As to this clonotype: What this receptor recognizes is not known. Per-base qualities were not stored, and no clone one base away is much larger.

The library came from PCR. The listed sequencing device is Illumina HiSeq 2500. TCR libraries were prepared with molecular barcoding, using unique molecular identifiers to normalize TCRbeta repertoire quantification. In-frame beta chains were kept once TCRdb had trimmed the public reads at Q25 with fastp and called clones with MiXCR. Rows matching on CDR3 protein sequence are summarized as one entry with the most common DNA and genes. The sample data list 900,000 or so distinct CDR3 sequences, and 15% to 20% of these were observed just once. The ten largest clones take up 5% of the sample. The meaning of the sample's treatment or condition label: allogeneic hematopoietic cell transplantation with graft depleted of TCRalphabeta T cells and CD19 B cells. Transplant recipients were children who received TCRalphabeta/CD19-depleted allogeneic hematopoietic cell grafts. From the cysteine up to the phenylalanine, the CDR3 has a length of 15 residues. Of the read, only the CDR3 DNA is kept; its 45 bases are in frame from base 1.

The sequence joins TRBV21-1 to TRBJ2-7; no check of the table's D call, TRBD1, against the DNA was made. TRBV21-1 is a pseudogene locus. The input for sequencing was PBMCs, mostly from graft donor cells, taken 360 days after TCRalphabeta/CD19-depleted stem cell transplant. The source is a male patient younger than 18 who had a stem cell transplant for acute lymphoblastic leukemia, so the T cells may come from the graft donor. The sequenced DNA: TGTGCCAGCAGCAGACCGGACAGGGTGAGGTACGAGCAGTACTTC. Translated, this gives CASSRPDRVRYEQYF.